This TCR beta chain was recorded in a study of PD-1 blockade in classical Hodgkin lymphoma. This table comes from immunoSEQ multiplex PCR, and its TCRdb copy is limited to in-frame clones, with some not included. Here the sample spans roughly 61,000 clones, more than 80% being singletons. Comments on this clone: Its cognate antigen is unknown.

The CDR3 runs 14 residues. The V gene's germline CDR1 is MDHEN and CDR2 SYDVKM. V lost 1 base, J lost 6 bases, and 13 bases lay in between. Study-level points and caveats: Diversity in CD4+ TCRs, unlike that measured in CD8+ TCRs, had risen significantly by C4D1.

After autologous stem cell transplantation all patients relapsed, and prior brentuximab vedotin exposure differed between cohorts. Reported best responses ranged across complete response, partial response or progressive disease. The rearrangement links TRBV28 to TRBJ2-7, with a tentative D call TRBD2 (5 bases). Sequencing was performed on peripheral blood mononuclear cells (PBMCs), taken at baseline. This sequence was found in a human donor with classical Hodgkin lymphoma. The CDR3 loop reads CASSLLNERGEQYF. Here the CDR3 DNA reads TGTGCCAGCAGTTTATTAAATGAACGGGGCGAGCAGTACTTC.